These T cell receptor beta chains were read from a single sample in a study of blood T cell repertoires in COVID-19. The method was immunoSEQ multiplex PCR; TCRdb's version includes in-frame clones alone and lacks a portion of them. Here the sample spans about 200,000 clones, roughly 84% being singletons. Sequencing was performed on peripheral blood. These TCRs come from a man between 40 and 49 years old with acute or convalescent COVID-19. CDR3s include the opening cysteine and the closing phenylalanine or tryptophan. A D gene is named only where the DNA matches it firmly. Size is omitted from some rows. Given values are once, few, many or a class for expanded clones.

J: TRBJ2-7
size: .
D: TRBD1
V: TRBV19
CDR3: CASSKDRREYEQYF
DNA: TGTGCCAGTAGTAAGGACAGGAGAGAATACGAGCAGTACTTC

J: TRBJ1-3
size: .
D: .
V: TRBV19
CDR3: CASADSVSGNTIYF
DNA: TGTGCCAGTGCTGACAGCGTCTCTGGAAACACCATATATTTT

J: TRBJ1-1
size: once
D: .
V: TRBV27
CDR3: CASNPTGLGTEAFF
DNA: TGTGCCAGCAACCCCACAGGGCTGGGCACTGAAGCTTTCTTT

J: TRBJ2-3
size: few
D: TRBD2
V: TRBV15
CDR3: CATSRVAGGGTDTQYF
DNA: TGTGCCACCAGCAGAGTCGCGGGAGGGGGCACAGATACGCAGTATTTT

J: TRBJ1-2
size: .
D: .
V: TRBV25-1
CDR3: CASSDLGTPNYGYTF
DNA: TGTGCCAGCAGTGACCTCGGGACTCCTAACTATGGCTACACCTTC

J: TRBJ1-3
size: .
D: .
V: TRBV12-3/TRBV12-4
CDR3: CASSLSGNTIYF
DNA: TGTGCCAGCAGTTTAAGCGGAAACACCATATATTTT

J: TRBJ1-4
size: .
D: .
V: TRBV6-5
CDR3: CASSFQGGIDEKLFF
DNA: TGTGCCAGCAGTTTCCAGGGAGGCATAGATGAAAAACTGTTTTTT

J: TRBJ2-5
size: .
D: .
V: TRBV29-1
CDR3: CSVGQGNFQETQYF
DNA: TGCAGCGTCGGTCAGGGAAATTTCCAAGAGACCCAGTACTTC

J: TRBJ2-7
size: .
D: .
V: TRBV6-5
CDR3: CASSYSSAYEQYF
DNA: TGTGCCAGCAGTTACTCCAGCGCCTACGAGCAGTACTTC

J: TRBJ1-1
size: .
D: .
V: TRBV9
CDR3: CASSVGLRSTENTEAFF
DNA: TGTGCCAGCAGCGTAGGACTCAGATCTACGGAGAACACTGAAGCTTTCTTT

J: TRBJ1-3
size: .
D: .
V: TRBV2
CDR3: CASKSSGNTIYF
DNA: TGTGCCAGCAAGAGCTCTGGAAACACCATATATTTT

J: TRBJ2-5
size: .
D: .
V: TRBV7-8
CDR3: CASSLASLVKTQYF
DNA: TGTGCCAGCAGCTTAGCGAGCCTAGTCAAGACCCAGTACTTC

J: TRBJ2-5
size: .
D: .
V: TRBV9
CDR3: CASSARTDRETQYF
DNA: TGTGCCAGCAGCGCCCGGACAGACAGAGAGACCCAGTACTTC

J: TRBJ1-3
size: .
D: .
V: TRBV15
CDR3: CATSRDRVPGNTIYF
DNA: TGTGCCACCAGCAGAGACAGGGTTCCTGGAAACACCATATATTTT

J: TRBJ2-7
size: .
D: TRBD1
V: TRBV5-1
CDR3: CASSNGTGGVYEQYF
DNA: TGCGCCAGCAGCAATGGGACAGGGGGCGTGTACGAGCAGTACTTC

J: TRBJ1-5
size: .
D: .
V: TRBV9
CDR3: CASSDSGGGQPQHF
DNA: TGTGCCAGCAGCGATTCGGGGGGGGGCCAGCCCCAGCATTTT

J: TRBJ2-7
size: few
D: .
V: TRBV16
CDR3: CASSQGDTLEQYF
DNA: TGTGCCAGCAGCCAGGGGGACACCCTCGAGCAGTACTTC

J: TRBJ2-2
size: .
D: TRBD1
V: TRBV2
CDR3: CATGTGRKTGELFF
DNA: TGTGCCACCGGGACAGGGCGCAAAACCGGGGAGCTGTTTTTT

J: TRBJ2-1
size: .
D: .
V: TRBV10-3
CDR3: CAISEGWGGPDNEQFF
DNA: TGTGCCATCAGTGAGGGCTGGGGGGGCCCCGACAATGAGCAGTTCTTC

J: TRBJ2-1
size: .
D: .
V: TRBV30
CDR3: CAWSRLIQGDEQFF
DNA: TGTGCCTGGAGTCGCCTTATTCAGGGTGATGAGCAGTTCTTC

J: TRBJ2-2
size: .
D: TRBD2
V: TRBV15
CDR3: CATTPGRRELAGRSGELFF
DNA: TGTGCCACCACCCCCGGACGGAGGGAACTAGCGGGAAGGTCCGGGGAGCTGTTTTTT

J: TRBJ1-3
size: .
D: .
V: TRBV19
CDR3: CASSIMQGLDGTIYF
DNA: TGTGCCAGTAGTATCATGCAGGGCTTGGACGGCACCATATATTTT

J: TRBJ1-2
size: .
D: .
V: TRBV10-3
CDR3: CAISEVRAEVYGYTF
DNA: TGTGCCATCAGTGAAGTGAGAGCGGAGGTATATGGCTACACCTTC

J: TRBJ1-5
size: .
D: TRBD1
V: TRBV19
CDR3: CASSTTGQGAYSNQPQHF
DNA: TGTGCCAGTAGTACTACGGGACAGGGCGCCTATAGCAATCAGCCCCAGCATTTT

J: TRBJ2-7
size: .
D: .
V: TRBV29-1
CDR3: CSVEEGGTGEQYF
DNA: TGCAGCGTTGAAGAAGGGGGAACGGGCGAGCAGTACTTC

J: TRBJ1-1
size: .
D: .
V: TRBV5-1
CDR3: CASSFGGRETEAFF
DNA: TGCGCCAGCAGCTTCGGGGGGAGGGAGACTGAAGCTTTCTTT

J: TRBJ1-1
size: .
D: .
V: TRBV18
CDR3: CASSPLPGLMNTEAFF
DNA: TGTGCCAGCTCACCACTTCCGGGACTGATGAACACTGAAGCTTTCTTT

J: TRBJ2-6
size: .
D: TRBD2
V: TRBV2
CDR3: CASSPSGAGANVLTF
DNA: TGTGCCAGCAGTCCTAGCGGAGCTGGGGCCAACGTCCTGACTTTC

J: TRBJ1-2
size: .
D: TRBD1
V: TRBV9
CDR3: CASSPRQGVLNGYTF
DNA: TGTGCCAGCAGCCCCCGACAGGGAGTCTTAAATGGCTACACCTTC

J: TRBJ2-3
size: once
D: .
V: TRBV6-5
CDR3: CASSPLLGGTDTQYF
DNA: TGTGCCAGCAGTCCCCTTCTCGGGGGCACAGATACGCAGTATTTT

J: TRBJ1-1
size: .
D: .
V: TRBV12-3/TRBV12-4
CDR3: CASTVETNTEAFF
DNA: TGTGCCAGCACCGTCGAGACAAACACTGAAGCTTTCTTT

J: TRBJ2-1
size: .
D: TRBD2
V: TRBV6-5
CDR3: CASLETSGRANEQFF
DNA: TGTGCCAGTCTCGAAACTAGCGGGAGGGCCAATGAGCAGTTCTTC

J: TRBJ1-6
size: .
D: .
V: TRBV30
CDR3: CAWRGLNNSPLHF
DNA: TGTGCCTGGAGGGGACTGAATAATTCACCCCTCCACTTT

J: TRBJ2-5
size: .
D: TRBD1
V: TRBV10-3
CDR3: CAISESTGGSETQYF
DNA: TGTGCCATCAGTGAGTCTACAGGGGGCTCCGAGACCCAGTACTTC

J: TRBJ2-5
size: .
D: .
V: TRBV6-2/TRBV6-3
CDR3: CASSYDSQETQYF
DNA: TGTGCCAGCAGTTACGACTCGCAAGAGACCCAGTACTTC

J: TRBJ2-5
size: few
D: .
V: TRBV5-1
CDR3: CASSSEVGEETQYF
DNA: TGCGCCAGCAGCTCGGAAGTAGGAGAAGAGACCCAGTACTTC

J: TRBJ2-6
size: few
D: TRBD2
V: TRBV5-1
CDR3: CASSLGLAVSSGANVLTF
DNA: TGCGCCAGCAGCTTGGGCCTAGCGGTAAGCTCTGGGGCCAACGTCCTGACTTTC

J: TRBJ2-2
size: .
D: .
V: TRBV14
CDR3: CASSRGLQMGELFF
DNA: TGTGCCAGCAGCCGGGGACTTCAAATGGGGGAGCTGTTTTTT

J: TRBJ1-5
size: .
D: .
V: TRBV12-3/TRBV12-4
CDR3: CASSVPPQPQHF
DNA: TGTGCCAGCAGCGTTCCCCCCCAGCCCCAGCATTTT

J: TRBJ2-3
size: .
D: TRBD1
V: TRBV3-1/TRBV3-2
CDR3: CASSQGQGFTDTQYF
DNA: TGTGCCAGCAGCCAAGGACAGGGCTTCACAGATACGCAGTATTTT

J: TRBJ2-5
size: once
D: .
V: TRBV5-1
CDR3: CASSLGLEETQYF
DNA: TGCGCCAGCAGCTTGGGGTTAGAGGAGACCCAGTACTTC

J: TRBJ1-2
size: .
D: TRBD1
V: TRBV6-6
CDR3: CASTLGQGKGYTF
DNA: TGTGCCAGCACATTGGGACAGGGGAAGGGCTACACCTTC

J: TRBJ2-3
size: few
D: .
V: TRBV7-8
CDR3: CASSFLVPTASDTQYF
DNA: TGTGCCAGCAGCTTTTTGGTCCCCACCGCGTCAGATACGCAGTATTTT

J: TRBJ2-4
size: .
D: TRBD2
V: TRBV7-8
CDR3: CASSLTSVAKNIQYF
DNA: TGTGCCAGCAGCCTTACTAGCGTAGCCAAAAACATTCAGTACTTC

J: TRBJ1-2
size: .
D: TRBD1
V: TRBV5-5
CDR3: CASSRWDSSRTSNYGYTF
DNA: TGTGCCAGCAGCCGCTGGGACAGCTCCAGAACTTCTAACTATGGCTACACCTTC

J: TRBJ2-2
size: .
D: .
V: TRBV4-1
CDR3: CASSQGLVWAGELFF
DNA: TGCGCCAGCAGCCAAGGACTAGTATGGGCCGGGGAGCTGTTTTTT

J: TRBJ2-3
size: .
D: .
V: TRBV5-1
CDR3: CASSLGGSRADTQYF
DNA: TGCGCCAGCAGCTTGGGCGGCTCGAGGGCAGATACGCAGTATTTT

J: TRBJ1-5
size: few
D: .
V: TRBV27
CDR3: CASSLSRASNQPQHF
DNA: TGTGCCAGCAGTTTATCCAGGGCCAGCAATCAGCCCCAGCATTTT

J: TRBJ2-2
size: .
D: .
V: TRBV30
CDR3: CAWSVRTTNTGELFF
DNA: TGTGCCTGGAGTGTAAGAACAACCAACACCGGGGAGCTGTTTTTT

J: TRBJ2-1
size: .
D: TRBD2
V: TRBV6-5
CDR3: CACYGGRARYEQFF
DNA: TGTGCCTGCTATGGCGGGAGGGCCAGGTATGAGCAGTTCTTC

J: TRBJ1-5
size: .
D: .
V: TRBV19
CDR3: CASNSGTPYSNQPQHF
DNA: TGTGCCAGTAATTCCGGGACACCCTATAGCAATCAGCCCCAGCATTTT

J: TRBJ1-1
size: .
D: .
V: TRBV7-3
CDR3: CASRTVRGTEAFF
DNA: TGTGCCAGTAGGACAGTAAGGGGCACTGAAGCTTTCTTT

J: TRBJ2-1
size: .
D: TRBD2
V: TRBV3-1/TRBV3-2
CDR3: CASSPQAGDGFNEQFF
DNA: TGTGCCAGCAGCCCCCAAGCGGGAGACGGTTTCAATGAGCAGTTCTTC

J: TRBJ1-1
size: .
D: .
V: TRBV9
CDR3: CASSVGSRVGTEAFF
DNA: TGTGCCAGCAGCGTAGGGAGCAGGGTAGGCACTGAAGCTTTCTTT